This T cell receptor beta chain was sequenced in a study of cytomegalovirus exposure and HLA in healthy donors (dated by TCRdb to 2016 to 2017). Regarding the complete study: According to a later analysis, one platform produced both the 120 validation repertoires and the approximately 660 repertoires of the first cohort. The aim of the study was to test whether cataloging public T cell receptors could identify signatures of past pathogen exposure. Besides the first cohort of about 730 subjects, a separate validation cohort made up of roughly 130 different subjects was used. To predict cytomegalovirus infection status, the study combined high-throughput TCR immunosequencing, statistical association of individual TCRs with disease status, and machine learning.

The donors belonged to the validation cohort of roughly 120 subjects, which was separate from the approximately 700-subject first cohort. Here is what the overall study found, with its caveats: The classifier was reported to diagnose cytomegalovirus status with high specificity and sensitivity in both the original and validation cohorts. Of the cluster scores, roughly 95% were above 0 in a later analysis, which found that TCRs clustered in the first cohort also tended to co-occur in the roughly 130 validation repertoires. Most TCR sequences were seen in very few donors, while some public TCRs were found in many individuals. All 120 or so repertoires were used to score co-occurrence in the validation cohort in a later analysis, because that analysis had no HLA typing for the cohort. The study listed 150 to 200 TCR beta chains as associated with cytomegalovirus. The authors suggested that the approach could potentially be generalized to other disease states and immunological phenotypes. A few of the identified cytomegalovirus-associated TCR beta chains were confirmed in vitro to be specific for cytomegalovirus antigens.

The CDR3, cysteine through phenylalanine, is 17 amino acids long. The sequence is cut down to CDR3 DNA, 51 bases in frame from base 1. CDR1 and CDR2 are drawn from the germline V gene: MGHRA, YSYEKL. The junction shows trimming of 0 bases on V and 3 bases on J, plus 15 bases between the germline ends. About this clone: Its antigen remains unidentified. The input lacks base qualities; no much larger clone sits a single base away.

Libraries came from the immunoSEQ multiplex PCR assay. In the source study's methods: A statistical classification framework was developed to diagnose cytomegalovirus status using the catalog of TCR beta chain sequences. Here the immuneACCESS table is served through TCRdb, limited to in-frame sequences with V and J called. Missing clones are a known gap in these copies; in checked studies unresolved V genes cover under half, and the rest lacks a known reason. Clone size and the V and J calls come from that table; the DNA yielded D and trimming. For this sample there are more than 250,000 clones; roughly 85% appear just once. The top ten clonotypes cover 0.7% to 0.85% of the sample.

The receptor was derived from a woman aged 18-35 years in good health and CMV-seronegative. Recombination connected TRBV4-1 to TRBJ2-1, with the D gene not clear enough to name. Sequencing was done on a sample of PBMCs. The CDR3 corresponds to CASSQDRATSGYNEQFF. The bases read TGCGCCAGCAGCCAAGATAGAGCGACCTCTGGCTACAATGAGCAGTTCTTC.